This record concerns one TCR beta chain sequence. The CDR3 contains 12 residues. V lost 0 bases and J 8 bases, leaving 8 bases between the germline ends. Germline CDR1 reads SGHRS; CDR2 reads YFSETQ. This sample is drawn from a study of CD8+ T cells in alopecia areata. Investigators isolated RNA and reverse transcribed it into cDNA to act as the sequencing template. The method was immunoSEQ multiplex PCR; TCRdb's version includes in-frame clones alone and lacks a portion of them. The data show 98,000 or so clones, with more than 55% seen just once and around 15% held by the top ten. Treatment of the sample: oral pan-JAK inhibitor, 5-10 mg twice daily.

This material consisted of CD8+ T cells sorted from blood, taken at week 4, from a patient treated with tofacitinib. The TCR originated in a human donor with alopecia areata. The chain links TRBV5-1 to TRBJ1-2; D remains ambiguous. Here the CDR3 DNA reads TGCGCCAGCAGCTTGGGGGTCGACGGCTACACCTTC. Amino acids: CASSLGVDGYTF.